Following are 26 T cell receptor beta chains from one sample sequenced in a study of memory CD4+ T cells and cytomegalovirus serostatus. The protocol was immunoSEQ multiplex PCR, while the TCRdb copy is restricted to in-frame clones and leaves out a portion. This table has around 50,000 clones, approximately 74% appearing once. The sort gate was single viable CD3+CD4+CD8-CD45RO+ cells for memory CD4+ T cells. The sample was memory CD4+ T cells from blood. The origin of the receptors is an adult in good health and CMV-seropositive.

The V and J genes are TRBV29-1 and TRBJ1-3; D possibly corresponds to TRBD1 (5 bases). Germline assignment: CDR1 SQVTM and CDR2 ANQGSEA. This CDR3 is 15 amino acids long. With 0 bases removed from V and 2 bases from J, the gap between germline ends came to 11 bases. The CDR3, as DNA: TGCAGCGTTGAAGATCTCAGGGCACCTGGAAACACCATATATTTT. Translated, it gives CSVEDLRAPGNTIYF.

The V gene is TRBV4-2, the J gene TRBJ1-2, with D uncertain. Germline CDR1 and CDR2: LGHNA and YNFKEQ. V lost 0 bases and J lost 2, with 13 bases in between. CDR3 size: 16 residues. CDR3 loop: CASSQDLFLGNYGYTF. The CDR3 DNA reads TGTGCCAGCAGCCAAGATCTTTTTCTGGGGAACTATGGCTACACCTTC.

A few counts support this clone. The chain recombines TRBV7-9 with TRBJ1-2; TRBD1 might be the D (6 bases). V lost 2 bases and J 2 bases, leaving 6 bases between the germline ends. CDR3 length equals 13 residues. The germline V gene encodes CDR1 SEHNR and CDR2 FQNEAQ (reference sequence). The CDR3 DNA reads as TGTGCCAGCAGCTTACAGGGGAACTATGGCTACACCTTC. It yields the protein CASSLQGNYGYTF.

The chain carries TRBV18 and TRBJ1-2; no clear D. CDR1 KGHSH and CDR2 LQKENI come from the germline V gene. The V end was cut by 3 bases, the J end by 4 bases, with 12 bases between. This CDR3 is built from 14 residues. The CDR3 is CASSPERSGYGYTF. Written as DNA, the CDR3 is TGTGCCAGCTCACCGGAGCGTTCTGGCTATGGCTACACCTTC.

A single count supports this clone. The chain joins TRBV7-2 to TRBJ2-7; D gene unclear. Germline values: CDR1 SGHTA, CDR2 FQGNSA. CDR3 length equals 15 residues. V was trimmed by 6 bases and J by 1 base, leaving 16 bases between them. The CDR3 DNA follows: TGTGCCAGCAGGCAGCAAACCGTAGGGTCCTACGAGCAGTACTTC. This sequence encodes CASRQQTVGSYEQYF.

The chain combines TRBV27 with TRBJ1-6; 10 bases map to TRBD1. This CDR3 is 15 amino acids long. Germline assignment: CDR1 MNHEY and CDR2 SMNVEV (reference sequence). V trimming: 7 bases; J trimming: 13 bases; junction bases outside the gene matches: 13. In DNA form, the CDR3 reads TGTGCCAGCACATCACCGCTCCGGGACAGGGGTCCCCTCCACTTT. Translated, it gives CASTSPLRDRGPLHF.

J is TRBJ2-3 and V is TRBV2, with D maybe TRBD2 (6 bases). Germline assignment: CDR1 SNHLY and CDR2 FYNNEI. The CDR3 spans 18 residues. Deletions cut 6 bases from V and 2 bases from J, with 24 bases between. The CDR3 spells CASRPPGRGGSFTDTQYF. The CDR3 region has the DNA TGTGCCAGCAGACCACCCGGGCGTGGGGGGTCCTTCACAGATACGCAGTATTTT.

The genes are TRBV29-1 and TRBJ1-3; TRBD1 matches 8 bases. Per germline, CDR1 SQVTM and CDR2 ANQGSEA. This CDR3 spans 14 amino acids. V was clipped by 5 bases and J by 2 bases; unmatched bases: 5. CDR3: CSVRQGNPGNTIYF. The CDR3 DNA is TGCAGCGTTCGACAGGGGAATCCTGGAAACACCATATATTTT. Looking up the rest from reference TRBV29-1 and TRBJ1-3 gives the full variable domain: SAVISQKPSRDICQRGTSLTIQCQVDSQVTMMFWYRQQPGQSLTLIATANQGSEATYESGFVIDKFPISRPNLTFSTLTVSNMSPEDSSIYLCSVRQGNPGNTIYFGEGSWLTVV.

The chain has TRBV11-2 and TRBJ1-4, with D hard to call. This CDR3 has 14 residues. Germline CDR1 reads SGHAT; CDR2 reads FQNNGV. Trimming removed 2 bases from V and 7 bases from J, with 11 bases in between. DNA of the CDR3: TGTGCCAGCAGCTTAATTGGGCCAGCTGAAAAACTGTTTTTT. Encoded protein: CASSLIGPAEKLFF. Looking up the rest from reference TRBV11-2 and TRBJ1-4 gives the full variable domain: EAGVAQSPRYKIIEKRQSVAFWCNPISGHATLYWYQQILGQGPKLLIQFQNNGVVDDSQLPKDRFSAERLKGVDSTLKIQPAKLEDSAVYLCASSLIGPAEKLFFGSGTQLSVL.

The chain links TRBV28 to TRBJ1-2; 7 nucleotides agree with TRBD1. There are 11 residues in the CDR3. The germline V gene encodes CDR1 MDHEN and CDR2 SYDVKM. The ends lost 10 bases at V and 6 bases at J; junction bases unmatched: 5. The CDR3 DNA reads as TGTGCCATTAGACAGGGTGATGGCTACACCTTC. Translating gives CAIRQGDGYTF.

The chain couples TRBV10-1 to TRBJ2-2; D perhaps matches TRBD2 (6 bases). The V end lost 0 bases, the J end lost 14 bases, and 16 bases lay between the germline ends. CDR1 WNHNN and CDR2 SYGVQD come from the germline V gene (reference sequence). The CDR3 length is 14 residues. The CDR3 DNA follows: TGCGCCAGCAGTGAGTCGAAGGAGGGGACCGCCCTGTTTTTT. It is translated as CASSESKEGTALFF.

The J gene is TRBJ1-6, the V gene TRBV5-1, with a tentative D call TRBD1 (5 bases). CDR1 and CDR2 from the germline V gene are SGHRS and YFSETQ. The CDR3 totals 16 residues. The germline V and J ends were trimmed by 1 base and 5 bases, with 13 bases remaining between them. CDR3 in amino acids: CASSLNVGVNNSPLHF. The DNA of the CDR3 is TGCGCCAGCAGCTTGAACGTGGGGGTTAATAATTCACCCCTCCACTTT.

The chain recombines TRBV20-1 with TRBJ2-3; no reliable D call. The V gene's germline CDR1 is DFQATT and CDR2 SNEGSKA (reference sequence). This CDR3 contains 11 residues. V gave up 7 bases and J gave up 2 bases, with 7 bases separating them. The CDR3 loop reads CSGETTDTQYF. In DNA, the CDR3 is TGCAGTGGCGAGACCACAGATACGCAGTATTTT.

The rearrangement links TRBV7-8 to TRBJ1-2; TRBD1 aligns across 7 bases. The CDR3 spans 14 residues. From germline, CDR1 is SGHVS and CDR2 FQNEAQ. J lost 3 bases, V lost 5 bases, and 6 bases had no gene match. The CDR3 loop reads CASSPTGTDYGYTF. The CDR3, as DNA: TGTGCCAGCAGCCCAACCGGGACAGACTATGGCTACACCTTC.

This clone has ten or more counts. This chain connects TRBV6-4 to TRBJ1-1; TRBD1 might be the D (5 bases). V gave up 0 bases and J gave up 4 bases, with 9 bases separating them. This CDR3 contains 14 residues. Germline-derived CDR1 and CDR2 are MRHNA and SNTAGT. CDR3 amino acids: CASSDSNRPTEAFF. DNA of the CDR3: TGTGCCAGCAGTGACTCGAACAGGCCCACTGAAGCTTTCTTT.

The V gene is TRBV6-5, the J gene TRBJ2-7, with D possibly matching TRBD1 (5 bases). The ends were cut back, 6 bases at V and 6 bases at J, with 15 bases in the middle. Germline V gene sequence: CDR1 MNHEY, CDR2 SVGAGI. The CDR3 sequence is 13 residues long. CDR3 amino acids: CASRTPWGVEQYF. For the CDR3, the DNA is TGTGCCAGCAGAACACCATGGGGCGTCGAGCAGTACTTC.

This rearrangement joins TRBV5-1 to TRBJ2-5; 11 bases agree with TRBD2. This CDR3 comprises 16 residues. Germline V lookup: CDR1 SGHRS, CDR2 YFSETQ. The V gene end was trimmed by 4 bases and the J gene end by 0 bases; junction bases not matched to a gene: 5. CDR3 sequence (DNA): TGCGCCAGCAGCCTCCCTAGCGGGGGGTACCAAGAGACCCAGTACTTC. Encoded protein: CASSLPSGGYQETQYF. Based on the CDR3 plus reference TRBV5-1 and TRBJ2-5, the full variable domain is KAGVTQTPRYLIKTRGQQVTLSCSPISGHRSVSWYQQTPGQGLQFLFEYFSETQRNKGNFPGRFSGRQFSNSRSEMNVSTLELGDSALYLCASSLPSGGYQETQYFGPGTRLLVL.

The V call is TRBV5-1, the J call TRBJ2-3; D gene uncertain. From germline, CDR1 is SGHRS and CDR2 YFSETQ. V lost 4 bases to trimming and J lost 0 bases, with 6 bases between them. This CDR3 has 13 amino acids. CDR3 sequence reads: CASSLGSTDTQYF. Here the CDR3 DNA reads TGCGCCAGCAGCCTTGGGAGCACAGATACGCAGTATTTT.

The V and J genes are TRBV6-5 and TRBJ1-5; D gene uncertain. Deletions cut 8 bases from V and 7 bases from J, with 12 bases between. The CDR3 has 12 amino acids. Germline V gives CDR1 MNHEY, CDR2 SVGAGI. Written as DNA, the CDR3 is TGTGCCAGCGGACTCGGGGAGCAGCCCCAGCATTTT. Protein sequence: CASGLGEQPQHF.

The chain combines TRBV29-1 with TRBJ2-3, with 7 positions matching TRBD1. The V segment lost 5 bases and the J segment 4 bases; nucleotides outside the gene matches: 6. Germline CDR1 and CDR2: SQVTM and ANQGSEA. The CDR3 consists of 13 residues. The CDR3 DNA is TGCAGCGTTCGATCAGGGGGATCAGATACGCAGTATTTT. This translates into CSVRSGGSDTQYF.

A single count supports this clone. The chain carries TRBV10-3 and TRBJ2-1; D is possibly TRBD2 (7 bases). The CDR3 has 14 residues. From germline, CDR1 is ENHRY and CDR2 SYGVKD. Trimming took 3 bases from V and 9 from J, leaving 15 bases between them. The CDR3 DNA is TGTGCCATCAGTGACGCGCACAGGGAGGGTGAGCAGTTCTTC. Translation gives CAISDAHREGEQFF.

V is TRBV28 and J is TRBJ2-6; the match to TRBD2 covers 7 bases. This CDR3 contains 18 residues. With 6 bases clipped from V and 0 bases from J, the junction kept 11 bases outside the gene matches. The V gene's germline CDR1 is MDHEN and CDR2 SYDVKM. The CDR3 DNA reads as TGTGCCAGCAGAAGGTGGGAGGGGATCTTCTCTGGGGCCAACGTCCTGACTTTC. It codes for CASRRWEGIFSGANVLTF.

This chain links TRBV21-1 with TRBJ2-7; the D call TRBD2 from the table was never checked on the DNA. TRBV21-1 is designated a pseudogene. This CDR3 has 16 amino acids. The CDR3 nucleotides are TGTGCCAGCAGCCGCACTGGCGCGGGGGGGCTCTACGAGCAGTACTTC. Amino acids: CASSRTGAGGLYEQYF.

V is TRBV11-2 and J is TRBJ2-7, with TRBD1 identical over 8 bases. This CDR3 comprises 14 residues. CDR1 SGHAT and CDR2 FQNNGV come from the germline V gene. Trimming at V came to 5 bases and at J to 7 bases, leaving 10 bases not matched to a gene. In DNA form, the CDR3 reads TGTGCCAGCAGCACCTCCCGGAGGACAGGGGAGCAGTACTTC. As protein: CASSTSRRTGEQYF.

The chain links TRBV5-4 to TRBJ1-6, with 11 bases fitting TRBD1. The CDR3 extends over 15 amino acids. Germline V gene lookup returns CDR1 SGHNT and CDR2 YYREEE (reference sequence). J lost 10 bases, V lost 4 bases, and 7 bases had no gene match. CDR3 region: CASSQDRGQGSPLHF. CDR3 in DNA: TGTGCCAGCAGCCAGGACAGGGGGCAAGGATCACCCCTCCACTTT. Complete variable domain (other parts from reference TRBV5-4 and TRBJ1-6): ETGVTQSPTHLIKTRGQQVTLRCSSQSGHNTVSWYQQALGQGPQFIFQYYREEENGRGNFPPRFSGLQFPNYSSELNVNALELDDSALYLCASSQDRGQGSPLHFGNGTRLTVT.

In its sample, this clone was seen once. The CDR3 is CASSLDSDSNEQFF. The CDR3 coding sequence is TGTGCCAGCAGCTTAGATAGTGATAGCAATGAGCAGTTCTTC. The V and J genes are TRBV11-2 and TRBJ2-1; D is undetermined. This CDR3 has 14 residues. V dropped 0 bases and J dropped 6 bases, with 9 bases sitting between them. The germline CDR1 and CDR2 sequences are SGHAT and FQNNGV.